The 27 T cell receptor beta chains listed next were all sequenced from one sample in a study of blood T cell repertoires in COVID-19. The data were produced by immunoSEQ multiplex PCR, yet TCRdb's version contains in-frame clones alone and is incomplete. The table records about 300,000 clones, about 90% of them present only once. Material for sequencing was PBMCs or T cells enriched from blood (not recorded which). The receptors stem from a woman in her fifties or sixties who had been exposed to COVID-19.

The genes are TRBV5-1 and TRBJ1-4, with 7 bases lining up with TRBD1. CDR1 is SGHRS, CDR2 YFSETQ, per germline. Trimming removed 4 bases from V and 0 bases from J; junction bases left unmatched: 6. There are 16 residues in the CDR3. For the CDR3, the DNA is TGCGCCAGCAGCCTCGGGACAGCCGCAACTAATGAAAAACTGTTTTTT. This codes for CASSLGTAATNEKLFF. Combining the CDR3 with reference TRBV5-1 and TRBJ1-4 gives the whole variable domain KAGVTQTPRYLIKTRGQQVTLSCSPISGHRSVSWYQQTPGQGLQFLFEYFSETQRNKGNFPGRFSGRQFSNSRSEMNVSTLELGDSALYLCASSLGTAATNEKLFFGSGTQLSVL.

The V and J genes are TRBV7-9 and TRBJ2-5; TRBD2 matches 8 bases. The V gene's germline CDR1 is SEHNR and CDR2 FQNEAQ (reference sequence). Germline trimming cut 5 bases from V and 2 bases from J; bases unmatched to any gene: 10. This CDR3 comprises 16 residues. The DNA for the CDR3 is TGTGCCAGCAGCCCCTTTGTGTTAGCGGGGCAAGAGACCCAGTACTTC. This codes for CASSPFVLAGQETQYF.

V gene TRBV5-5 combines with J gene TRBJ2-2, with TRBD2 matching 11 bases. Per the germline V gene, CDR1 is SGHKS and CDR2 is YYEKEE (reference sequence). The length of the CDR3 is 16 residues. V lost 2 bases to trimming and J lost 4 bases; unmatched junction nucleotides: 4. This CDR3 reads CASSFELAGVTGELFF. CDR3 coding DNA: TGTGCCAGCAGCTTTGAACTAGCGGGGGTCACCGGGGAGCTGTTTTTT.

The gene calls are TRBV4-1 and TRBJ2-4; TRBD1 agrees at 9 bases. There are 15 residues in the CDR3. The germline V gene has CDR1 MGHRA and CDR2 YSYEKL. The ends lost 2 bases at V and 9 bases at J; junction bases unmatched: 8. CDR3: CASSQSPTGGLIQYF. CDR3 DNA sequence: TGCGCCAGCAGCCAATCTCCCACAGGGGGCCTCATTCAGTACTTC.

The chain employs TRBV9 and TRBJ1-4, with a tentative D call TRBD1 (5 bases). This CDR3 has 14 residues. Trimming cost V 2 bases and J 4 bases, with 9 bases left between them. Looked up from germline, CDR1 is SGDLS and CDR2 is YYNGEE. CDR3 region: CASSVTGRNEKLFF. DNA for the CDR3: TGTGCCAGCAGCGTCACAGGTCGTAATGAAAAACTGTTTTTT.

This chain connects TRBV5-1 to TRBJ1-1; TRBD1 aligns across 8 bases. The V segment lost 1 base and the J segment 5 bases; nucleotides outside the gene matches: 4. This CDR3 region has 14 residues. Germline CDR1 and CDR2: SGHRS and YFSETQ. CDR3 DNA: TGCGCCAGCAGCTTGAGACAGGGGAAAACTGAAGCTTTCTTT. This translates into CASSLRQGKTEAFF.

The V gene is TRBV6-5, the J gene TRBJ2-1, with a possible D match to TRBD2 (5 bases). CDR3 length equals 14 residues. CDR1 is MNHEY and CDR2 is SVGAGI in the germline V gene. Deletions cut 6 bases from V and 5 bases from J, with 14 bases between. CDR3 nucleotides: TGTGCCAGCAGCATATTAAGCGGTAACAATGAGCAGTTCTTC. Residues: CASSILSGNNEQFF.

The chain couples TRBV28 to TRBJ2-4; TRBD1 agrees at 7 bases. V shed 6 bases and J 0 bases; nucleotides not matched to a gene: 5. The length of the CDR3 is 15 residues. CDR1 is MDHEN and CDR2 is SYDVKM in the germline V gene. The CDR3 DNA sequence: TGTGCCAGCAGGTTAGGGACAGTAGCCAAAAACATTCAGTACTTC. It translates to CASRLGTVAKNIQYF.

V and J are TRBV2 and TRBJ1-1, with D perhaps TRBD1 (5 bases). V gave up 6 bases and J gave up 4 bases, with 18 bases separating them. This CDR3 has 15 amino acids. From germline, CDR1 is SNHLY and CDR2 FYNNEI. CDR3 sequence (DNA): TGTGCCAGCAGGGATTCGGGGGGATTTGGCACTGAAGCTTTCTTT. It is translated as CASRDSGGFGTEAFF. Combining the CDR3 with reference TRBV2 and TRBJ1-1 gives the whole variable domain EPEVTQTPSHQVTQMGQEVILRCVPISNHLYFYWYRQILGQKVEFLVSFYNNEISEKSEIFDDQFSVERPDGSNFTLKIRSTKLEDSAMYFCASRDSGGFGTEAFFGQGTRLTVV.

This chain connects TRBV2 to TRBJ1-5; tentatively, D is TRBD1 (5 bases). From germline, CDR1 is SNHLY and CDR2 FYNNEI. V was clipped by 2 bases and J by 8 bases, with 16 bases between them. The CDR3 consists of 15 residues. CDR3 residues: CASSEFGGGLEPQHF. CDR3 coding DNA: TGTGCCAGCAGTGAATTTGGTGGGGGGTTAGAGCCCCAGCATTTT.

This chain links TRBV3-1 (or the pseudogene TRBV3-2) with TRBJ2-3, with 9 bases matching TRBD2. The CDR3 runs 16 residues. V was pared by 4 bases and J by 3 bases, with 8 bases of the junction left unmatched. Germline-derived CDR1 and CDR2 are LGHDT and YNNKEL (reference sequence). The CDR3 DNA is TGTGCCAGCAGCCGAGGGGCGGGGGGGCCTACAGATACGCAGTATTTT. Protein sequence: CASSRGAGGPTDTQYF.

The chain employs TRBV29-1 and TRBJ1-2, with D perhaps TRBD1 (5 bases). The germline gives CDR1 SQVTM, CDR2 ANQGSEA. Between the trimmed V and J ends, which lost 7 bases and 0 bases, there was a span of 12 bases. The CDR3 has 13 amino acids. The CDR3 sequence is CSGGGGANYGYTF. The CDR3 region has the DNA TGCAGCGGCGGGGGGGGAGCTAACTATGGCTACACCTTC.

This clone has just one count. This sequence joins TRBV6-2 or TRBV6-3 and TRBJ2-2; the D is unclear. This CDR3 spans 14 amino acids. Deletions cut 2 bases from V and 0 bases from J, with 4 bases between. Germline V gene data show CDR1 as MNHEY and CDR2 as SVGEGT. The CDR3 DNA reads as TGTGCCAGCAGTTACCCAGCGAACACCGGGGAGCTGTTTTTT. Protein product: CASSYPANTGELFF.

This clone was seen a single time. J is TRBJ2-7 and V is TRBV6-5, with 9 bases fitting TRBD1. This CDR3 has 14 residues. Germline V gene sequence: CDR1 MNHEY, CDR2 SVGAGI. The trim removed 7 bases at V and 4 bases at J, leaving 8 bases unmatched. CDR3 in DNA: TGTGCCAGCATCCCCGGGGACAGGGTATACGAGCAGTACTTC. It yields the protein CASIPGDRVYEQYF.

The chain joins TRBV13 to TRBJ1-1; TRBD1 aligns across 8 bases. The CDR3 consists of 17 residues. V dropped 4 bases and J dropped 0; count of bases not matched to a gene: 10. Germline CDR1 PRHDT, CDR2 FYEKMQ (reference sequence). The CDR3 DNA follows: TGTGCCAGCAGCTCCGGGACAGGTTTCCGCATGAACACTGAAGCTTTCTTT. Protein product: CASSSGTGFRMNTEAFF. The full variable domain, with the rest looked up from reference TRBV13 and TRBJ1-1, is AAGVIQSPRHLIKEKRETATLKCYPIPRHDTVYWYQQGPGQDPQFLISFYEKMQSDKGSIPDRFSAQQFSDYHSELNMSSLELGDSALYFCASSSGTGFRMNTEAFFGQGTRLTVV.

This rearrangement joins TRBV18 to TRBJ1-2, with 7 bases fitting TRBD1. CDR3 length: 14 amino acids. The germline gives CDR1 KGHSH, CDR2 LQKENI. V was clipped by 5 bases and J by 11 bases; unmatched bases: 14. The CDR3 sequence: CASSKTGATAWYTF. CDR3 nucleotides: TGTGCCAGCTCAAAAACAGGGGCCACTGCCTGGTACACCTTC.

The CDR3 sequence: CASTPPGLAGKETQYF. In nucleotides, the CDR3 is TGTGCCAGCACCCCCCCGGGACTAGCGGGAAAAGAGACCCAGTACTTC. The chain is built from TRBV5-5 and TRBJ2-5; TRBD2 matches 13 bases. This CDR3 is built from 16 residues. V was clipped by 6 bases and J by 3 bases; unmatched bases: 8. Per germline, CDR1 SGHKS and CDR2 YYEKEE (reference sequence).

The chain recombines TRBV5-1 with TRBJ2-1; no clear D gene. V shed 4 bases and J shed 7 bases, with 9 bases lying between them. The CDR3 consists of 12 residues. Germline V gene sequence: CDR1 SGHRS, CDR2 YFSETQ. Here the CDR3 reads CASSPTGNEQFF. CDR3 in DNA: TGCGCCAGCAGCCCTACCGGGAATGAGCAGTTCTTC.

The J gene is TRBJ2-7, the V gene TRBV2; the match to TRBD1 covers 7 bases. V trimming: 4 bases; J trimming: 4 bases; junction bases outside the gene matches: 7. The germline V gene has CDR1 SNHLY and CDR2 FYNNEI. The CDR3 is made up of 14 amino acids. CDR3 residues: CASSGDRARYEQYF. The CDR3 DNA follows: TGTGCCAGCAGTGGTGACAGGGCAAGGTACGAGCAGTACTTC. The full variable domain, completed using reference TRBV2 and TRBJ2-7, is EPEVTQTPSHQVTQMGQEVILRCVPISNHLYFYWYRQILGQKVEFLVSFYNNEISEKSEIFDDQFSVERPDGSNFTLKIRSTKLEDSAMYFCASSGDRARYEQYFGPGTRLTVT.

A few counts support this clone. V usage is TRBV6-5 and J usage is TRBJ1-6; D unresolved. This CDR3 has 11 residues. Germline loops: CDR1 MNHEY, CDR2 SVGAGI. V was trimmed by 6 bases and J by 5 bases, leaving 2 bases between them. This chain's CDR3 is CASSDNSPLHF. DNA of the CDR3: TGTGCCAGCAGCGATAATTCACCCCTCCACTTT.

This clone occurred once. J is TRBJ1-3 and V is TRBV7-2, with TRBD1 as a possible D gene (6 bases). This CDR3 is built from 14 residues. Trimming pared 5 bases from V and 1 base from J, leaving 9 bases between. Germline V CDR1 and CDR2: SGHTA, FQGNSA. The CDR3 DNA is TGTGCCAGCAGCCTCAGGGGTTCTGGAAACACCATATATTTT. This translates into CASSLRGSGNTIYF.

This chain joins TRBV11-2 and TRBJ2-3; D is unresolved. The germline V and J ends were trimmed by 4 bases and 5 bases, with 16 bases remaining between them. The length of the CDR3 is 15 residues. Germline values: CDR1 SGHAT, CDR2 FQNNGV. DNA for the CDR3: TGTGCCAGCAGCTCGTCTATTGCCACGAGAGATACGCAGTATTTT. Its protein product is CASSSSIATRDTQYF.

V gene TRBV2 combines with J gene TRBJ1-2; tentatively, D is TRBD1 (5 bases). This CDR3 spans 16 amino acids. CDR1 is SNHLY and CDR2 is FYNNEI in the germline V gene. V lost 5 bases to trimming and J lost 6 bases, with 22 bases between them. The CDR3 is CASSKETGIGTHGYTF. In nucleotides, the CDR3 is TGTGCCAGCAGTAAGGAAACAGGAATTGGAACCCATGGCTACACCTTC.

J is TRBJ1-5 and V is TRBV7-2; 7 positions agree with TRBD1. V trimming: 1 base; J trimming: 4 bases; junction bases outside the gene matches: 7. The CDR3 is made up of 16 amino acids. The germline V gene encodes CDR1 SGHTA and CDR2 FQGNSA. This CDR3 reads CASSLEGAAANQPQHF. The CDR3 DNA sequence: TGTGCCAGCAGCTTAGAGGGGGCAGCCGCAAATCAGCCCCAGCATTTT.

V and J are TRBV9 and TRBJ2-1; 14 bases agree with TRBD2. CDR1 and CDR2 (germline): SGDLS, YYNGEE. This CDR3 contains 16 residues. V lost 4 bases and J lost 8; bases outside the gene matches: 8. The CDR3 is CASSSWGLAGVYEQFF. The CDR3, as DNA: TGTGCCAGCAGCTCGTGGGGACTAGCGGGGGTGTATGAGCAGTTCTTC.

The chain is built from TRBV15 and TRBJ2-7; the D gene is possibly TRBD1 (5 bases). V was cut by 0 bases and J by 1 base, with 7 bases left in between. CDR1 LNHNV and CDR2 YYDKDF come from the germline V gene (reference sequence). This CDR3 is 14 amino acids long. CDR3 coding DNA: TGTGCCACCAGCAGAGAACAGGCTTCCTACGAGCAGTACTTC. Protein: CATSREQASYEQYF. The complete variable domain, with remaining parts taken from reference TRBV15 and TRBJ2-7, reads DAMVIQNPRYQVTQFGKPVTLSCSQTLNHNVMYWYQQKSSQAPKLLFHYYDKDFNNEADTPDNFQSRRPNTSFCFLDIRSPGLGDTAMYLCATSREQASYEQYFGPGTRLTVT.

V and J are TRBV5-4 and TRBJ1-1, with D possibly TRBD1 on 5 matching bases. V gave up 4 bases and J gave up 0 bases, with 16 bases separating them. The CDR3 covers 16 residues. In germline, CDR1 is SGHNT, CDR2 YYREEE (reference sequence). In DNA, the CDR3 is TGTGCCAGCAGCCCCGGGCAGGGTGTCATGAACACTGAAGCTTTCTTT. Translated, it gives CASSPGQGVMNTEAFF.